These 11 T cell receptor beta chains were sequenced from one sample in a study of shared clonotypes between healthy human individuals. CD45RO-negative, CCR7-positively selected cells formed the naive CD8 fraction, excluding terminally differentiated effector memory CD45RA+ cells. TCRdb keeps only in-frame clones here, not all; method: immunoSEQ multiplex PCR. This sample has about 2.1 million clones, with 85% to 95% found just once. Sequences were obtained from naive CD8+ T cells from PBMCs. These receptors originate from a young man in good health. Some clones in this sample may be carry-over from other donors' samples.

The genes are TRBV9 and TRBJ2-1, with 13 bases aligning to TRBD2. This CDR3 spans 16 amino acids. V lost 5 bases, J lost 9 bases, and 11 bases stayed unmatched. Germline V lookup: CDR1 SGDLS, CDR2 YYNGEE. The CDR3 is CASSRTSGSHRGEQFF. In DNA form, the CDR3 reads TGTGCCAGCAGTCGGACTAGCGGGAGTCATCGAGGTGAGCAGTTCTTC.

The genes are TRBV27 and TRBJ2-7; 9 bases align to TRBD1. J was trimmed by 2 bases and V by 6 bases; bases with no gene match: 8. The CDR3 contains 15 residues. The V gene's germline CDR1 is MNHEY and CDR2 SMNVEV (reference sequence). DNA of the CDR3: TGTGCCAGCAGCGTAGACAGGGGGAGGGCCTACGAGCAGTACTTC. This encodes CASSVDRGRAYEQYF.

The rearrangement links TRBV6-1 to TRBJ2-3; D gene unclear. The CDR3 has 15 residues. Germline V CDR1 and CDR2: MNHNS, SASEGT. Trimming left V 4 bases short and J 3 bases short, with 14 bases between. The CDR3: CASSVFAGTTDTQYF. DNA for the CDR3: TGTGCCAGCAGTGTATTCGCCGGAACGACAGATACGCAGTATTTT.

The CDR3 DNA is TGTGCCAGCAGTCACAGCCATGAAAAACTGTTTTTT. Residues: CASSHSHEKLFF. The V gene is TRBV6-6, the J gene TRBJ1-4; D unresolved. The V end was cut by 5 bases, the J end by 6 bases, with 7 bases between. This CDR3 spans 12 amino acids. CDR1 MNHNY and CDR2 SVGAGI come from the germline V gene (reference sequence).

This clone was picked up one time. The V call is TRBV6-1, the J call TRBJ2-7; D remains ambiguous. The CDR3 length is 11 residues. V was shortened by 7 bases and J by 0 bases, with 4 bases between the two germline ends. Germline V lookup: CDR1 MNHNS, CDR2 SASEGT. This CDR3 reads CASKVSYEQYF. CDR3 nucleotides: TGTGCCAGCAAGGTCTCCTACGAGCAGTACTTC.

The chain carries TRBV28 and TRBJ2-2; D is unresolved. The CDR3 covers 17 residues. Germline-derived CDR1 and CDR2 are MDHEN and SYDVKM. Between the trimmed V and J ends, which lost 4 bases and 5 bases, there was a span of 20 bases. The DNA for the CDR3 is TGTGCCAGCAGTTCACCCCGGTCCCTAAGGTGGACCGGGGAGCTGTTTTTT. This translates into CASSSPRSLRWTGELFF.

CDR3 nucleotides: TGTGCCAGCAGCTTAGCTCTAGCGGGAACTCAACGCACAGATACGCAGTATTTT. Translated: CASSLALAGTQRTDTQYF. This sequence joins TRBV7-6 and TRBJ2-3, with TRBD2 matching over 9 bases. The J segment lost 1 base and the V segment lost 0 bases, leaving 8 bases of the junction unmatched. The CDR3 has 18 amino acids. Germline V CDR1 and CDR2: SGHVS, FNYEAQ. Full variable domain (outside the CDR3, taken from reference TRBV7-6 and TRBJ2-3): GAGVSQSPRYKVTKRGQDVALRCDPISGHVSLYWYRQALGQGPEFLTYFNYEAQQDKSGLPNDRFSAERPEGSISTLTIQRTEQRDSAMYRCASSLALAGTQRTDTQYFGPGTRLTVL.

V is TRBV6-1 and J is TRBJ1-2; D is undetermined. The CDR3 contains 12 residues. Germline CDR1 and CDR2: MNHNS and SASEGT. V was clipped by 5 bases and J by 3 bases, with 7 bases between them. The CDR3 is CASSTWDYGYTF. In DNA form, the CDR3 reads TGTGCCAGCAGTACCTGGGACTATGGCTACACCTTC.

The gene calls are TRBV5-1 and TRBJ2-1, with D perhaps assigned TRBD1 or TRBD2 (5 bases each). Per the germline V gene, CDR1 is SGHRS and CDR2 is YFSETQ. V shed 2 bases and J shed 0 bases, with 12 bases lying between them. The CDR3 spans 16 residues. The CDR3 spells CASSFGDGSSYNEQFF. The CDR3 nucleotides read TGCGCCAGCAGCTTTGGGGACGGCAGCTCCTACAATGAGCAGTTCTTC.

The chain couples TRBV9 to TRBJ2-7; D possibly uses TRBD1 or TRBD2 (5 bases each). The CDR3 loop spans 15 amino acids. Germline lookup yields CDR1 SGDLS and CDR2 YYNGEE. V was cut by 4 bases and J by 5 bases, with 19 bases left in between. The CDR3 bases are TGTGCCAGCAGCTCCGACTATCGACAGCCCCACGAGCAGTACTTC. This encodes CASSSDYRQPHEQYF.

The V call is TRBV7-9, the J call TRBJ2-1; no clear D. There are 11 residues in the CDR3. The germline V gene encodes CDR1 SEHNR and CDR2 FQNEAQ (reference sequence). The V end was cut by 7 bases, the J end by 7 bases, with 8 bases between. The CDR3, as DNA: TGTGCCAGCACGGGTAGGAATGAGCAGTTCTTC. It yields the protein CASTGRNEQFF.